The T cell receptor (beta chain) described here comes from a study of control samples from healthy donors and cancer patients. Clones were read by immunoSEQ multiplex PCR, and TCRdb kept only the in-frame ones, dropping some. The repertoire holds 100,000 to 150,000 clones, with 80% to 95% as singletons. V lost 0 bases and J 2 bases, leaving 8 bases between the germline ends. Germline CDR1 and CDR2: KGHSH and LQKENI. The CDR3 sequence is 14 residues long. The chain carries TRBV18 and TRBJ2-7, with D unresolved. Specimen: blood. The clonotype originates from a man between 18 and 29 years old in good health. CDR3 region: CASSPPAGAYEQYF. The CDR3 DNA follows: TGTGCCAGCTCACCACCAGCCGGAGCCTACGAGCAGTACTTC.